The rows below give T cell receptor beta chains drawn from one sample of a study of blood T cell repertoires in COVID-19. TCRdb's copy holds only in-frame clones and misses some; the assay was immunoSEQ multiplex PCR. This table has about 200,000 clones, more than 75% appearing once. Sequenced sample: PBMCs or T cells enriched from blood (not recorded which). The receptor set was obtained from a woman aged 40 to 55 with acute COVID-19. Both conserved end residues are part of each CDR3. The D gene is left open where the match is weak. Some rows mark clone size as missing; the rest say once, few, many or name a class of expanded clone.

j_call	v_call	d_call	clone_size	cdr3_nt	cdr3_aa
TRBJ1-2	TRBV29-1	.	once	TGCAGCGCATCCGGGGGTGGCGTAGGAGGCTACACCTTC	CSASGGGVGGYTF
TRBJ1-1	TRBV29-1	.	.	TGCAGCGTTGACAGGAACACTGAAGCTTTCTTT	CSVDRNTEAFF
TRBJ1-5	TRBV4-1	.	.	TGCGCCAGCAGCCAGGAACAAAGGGGGTATGACAATCAGCCCCAGCATTTT	CASSQEQRGYDNQPQHF
TRBJ1-1	TRBV5-8	.	.	TGTGCCAGCAGCCGCGGGCGGCTTTCGAGGAACACTGAAGCTTTCTTT	CASSRGRLSRNTEAFF
TRBJ2-3	TRBV29-1	TRBD2	.	TGCAGCGTTGTTGTAGCGGGAGCCGGCACGCAGTATTTT	CSVVVAGAGTQYF
TRBJ2-1	TRBV5-1	TRBD1	.	TGCGCCAGCAGCCCGCCGGGACAGTACAATGAGCAGTTCTTC	CASSPPGQYNEQFF
TRBJ2-1	TRBV5-1	TRBD2	.	TGCGCCAGCAGCCTGGGGACTAGCGGGACGGATGAGCAGTTCTTC	CASSLGTSGTDEQFF
TRBJ1-4	TRBV25-1	.	.	TGTGCCAGCACGTACGGACTTCCAACTAATGAAAAACTGTTTTTT	CASTYGLPTNEKLFF
TRBJ2-7	TRBV7-9	TRBD1	few	TGTGCCAGCAGCCGGACAGGCCCATCATACGAGCAGTACTTC	CASSRTGPSYEQYF
TRBJ1-2	TRBV3-1/TRBV3-2	.	.	TGTGCCAGCAGCCAAGCGGCGGGGCTCTATGGCTACACCTTC	CASSQAAGLYGYTF
TRBJ2-7	TRBV5-5	TRBD1	.	TGTGCCAGCAGGGACAGGGGGGGATTCGGGACGTGCCTCTTC	CASRDRGGFGTCLF
TRBJ1-2	TRBV19	.	.	TGTGCCAGTAGTATGGAGGGCGCTTATGGCTACACCTTC	CASSMEGAYGYTF
TRBJ2-3	TRBV5-1	TRBD2	.	TGCGCCAGCAGAGTGGGGGCGGGGGGGACCACAGATACGCAGTATTTT	CASRVGAGGTTDTQYF
TRBJ2-1	TRBV30	.	.	TGTGCCTGGAGCGGACATGCCTCCTACAATGAGCAGTTCTTC	CAWSGHASYNEQFF
TRBJ1-6	TRBV4-2	TRBD1	.	TGTGCCAGCAGCCAGGAGGGACAGTATAATTCACCCCTCCACTTT	CASSQEGQYNSPLHF
TRBJ1-2	TRBV28	.	few	TGTGCCAGCAGTTCTCCCCAGGGCAACTATGGCTACACCTTC	CASSSPQGNYGYTF
TRBJ2-5	TRBV30	.	.	TGTGCCTGGAGGTTCGGGTTGGAGAAGACCCAGTACTTC	CAWRFGLEKTQYF
TRBJ2-5	TRBV2	.	once	TGTGCCAGCGCTTGGACAAGGGAGACCCAGTACTTC	CASAWTRETQYF
TRBJ1-1	TRBV3-1/TRBV3-2	TRBD1	few	TGTGCCAGCAGCCAAGATTATACCAGGGGGTACACTGAAGCTTTCTTT	CASSQDYTRGYTEAFF
TRBJ1-4	TRBV28	TRBD1	.	TGTGCCAGCAGTCGGGACAGGGCTGATGAAAAACTGTTTTTT	CASSRDRADEKLFF
TRBJ2-5	TRBV25-1	TRBD2	.	TGTGCCAGCAGTCCTAGCGGGGTGTCAGAGACCCAGTACTTC	CASSPSGVSETQYF
TRBJ1-3	TRBV19	.	.	TGTGCCAGTAGTATCCTGGACAGCGGAAACACCATATATTTT	CASSILDSGNTIYF
TRBJ2-7	TRBV3-1/TRBV3-2	.	.	TGTGCCAGCAGCCAATCCCAAAGGGGGTCCGAGCAGTACTTC	CASSQSQRGSEQYF
TRBJ2-7	TRBV10-3	TRBD1	once	TGTGCCATCAGTGAGCCGGGACAGGGCGACGAGCAGTACTTC	CAISEPGQGDEQYF
TRBJ2-3	TRBV27	.	few	TGTGCCAGCAGTCGCAGGGACACAGATACGCAGTATTTT	CASSRRDTDTQYF
TRBJ1-2	TRBV19	TRBD1	.	TGTGCCAGTAGTATCGACAGGGATGGCTACACCTTC	CASSIDRDGYTF
TRBJ1-5	TRBV12-3/TRBV12-4	.	.	TGTGCCAGCAGTTACCGACAGGTTCAGCCCCAGCATTTT	CASSYRQVQPQHF
TRBJ1-2	TRBV24-1	TRBD1	.	TGTGCCACCAGAGACAGGGCTAGGAGTGGCTACACCTTC	CATRDRARSGYTF
TRBJ2-1	TRBV5-4	TRBD1	.	TGTGCCAGCAGCCCGCCAGGGGGTTTAGCGTTACGCTACAATGAGCAGTTCTTC	CASSPPGGLALRYNEQFF
TRBJ1-5	TRBV20-1	.	.	TGCAGTGCTAGTCCACCTATGGCGGGGGCTAGTGGTCAGCCCCAGCATTTT	CSASPPMAGASGQPQHF